What follows describes a single T cell receptor beta chain. This record belongs to a study of blood T cell repertoires in COVID-19. At the level of the study: The United States, Italy and Spain supplied acute and convalescent COVID-19 samples.

Germline V CDR1 and CDR2: SNHLY, FYNNEI. The CDR3 is 14 residues long. Between the trimmed V and J ends, which lost 3 bases and 4 bases, there was a span of 10 bases. Original data processing: By means of reference gene primer amplification, nucleated cell counts were estimated. Some clones are missing from TCRdb's copy, which holds only in-frame ones; the method was immunoSEQ multiplex PCR. V and J calls and clone size are as listed in that table; D and trimming were resolved from the DNA. Found here are 200,000 to 250,000 clones, roughly 85% of them singletons; the top ten hold less than 6.5%. Seattle's cohort entered during active infection and was followed longitudinally.

Sequencing was carried out using peripheral blood. The TCR was taken from a man aged 45-60 years with COVID-19, enrolled during active disease. The chain uses TRBV2 and TRBJ1-3; D possibly corresponds to TRBD1 (5 bases). The CDR3 DNA reads TGTGCCAGCAGTGAGGGGGGTATCGGAAACACCATATATTTT. The encoded protein is CASSEGGIGNTIYF.